The 30 T cell receptor beta chains presented below share a single source sample, sequenced in a study of blood T cell repertoires in COVID-19. Measured with immunoSEQ multiplex PCR; TCRdb has only the in-frame clones, and not every one. Among tens of thousands of clones listed, just under 95% were seen once. Input material: peripheral blood. Receptors originate from a human donor with active COVID-19. The donor label of this sample is uncertain.

The V gene is TRBV5-4, the J gene TRBJ2-5; 11 nucleotides agree with TRBD2. Germline loops: CDR1 SGHNT, CDR2 YYREEE (reference sequence). The CDR3 length is 16 residues. The ends lost 4 bases at V and 5 bases at J; junction bases unmatched: 10. Here the CDR3 reads CASSRQTSGALETQYF. Written as DNA, the CDR3 is TGTGCCAGCAGCCGCCAGACTAGCGGGGCACTGGAGACCCAGTACTTC.

This clone was observed once. The chain is built from TRBV7-6 and TRBJ1-5, with TRBD1 matching 11 bases. After removal of 1 base from V and 6 bases from J, the junction contained 8 bases not matched to a gene. This CDR3 spans 17 amino acids. The V gene's germline CDR1 is SGHVS and CDR2 FNYEAQ. Here the CDR3 reads CASSLGSGTGGSQPQHF. The CDR3 region has the DNA TGTGCCAGCAGCTTAGGGTCCGGGACAGGGGGTAGTCAGCCCCAGCATTTT.

The chain carries TRBV27 and TRBJ2-5, with D hard to call. The length of the CDR3 is 13 residues. Germline V CDR1 and CDR2: MNHEY, SMNVEV (reference sequence). V was cut by 7 bases and J by 4 bases, with 13 bases left in between. This CDR3 reads CASKARVRETQYF. The CDR3 bases are TGTGCCAGCAAGGCCCGGGTCCGAGAGACCCAGTACTTC.

The chain combines TRBV18 with TRBJ2-7, with 8 bases fitting TRBD1. This CDR3 is 13 amino acids long. After removal of 5 bases from V and 1 base from J, the junction contained 1 base not matched to a gene. CDR1 is KGHSH, CDR2 LQKENI, per germline. CDR3 loop: CASSWDRSYEQYF. As DNA, the CDR3 is TGTGCCAGCTCATGGGACAGGTCCTACGAGCAGTACTTC.

This clone was observed a handful of times. The CDR3 reads CASSQPGLSYEQYF. The DNA for the CDR3 is TGCGCCAGCAGCCAACCCGGTTTGAGCTACGAGCAGTACTTC. The chain links TRBV4-1 to TRBJ2-7; D uncertain. This CDR3 region has 14 residues. Germline V gene lookup returns CDR1 MGHRA and CDR2 YSYEKL. Trimming took 2 bases from V and 3 from J, leaving 11 bases between them.

The genes are TRBV7-6 and TRBJ1-3; maybe TRBD1 (5 bases). CDR1 is SGHVS, CDR2 FNYEAQ, per germline. Deletions cut 5 bases from V and 0 bases from J, with 17 bases between. CDR3 length: 17 amino acids. The CDR3, as DNA: TGTGCCAGCAGCCAACGTCCCAGGGCCGACTCTGGAAACACCATATATTTT. The encoded protein is CASSQRPRADSGNTIYF.

The chain joins TRBV20-1 to TRBJ2-1, with D possibly being TRBD1 (6 bases). The germline V gene encodes CDR1 DFQATT and CDR2 SNEGSKA (reference sequence). The CDR3 runs to 11 residues. Between the trimmed V and J ends, which lost 5 bases and 7 bases, there was a span of 9 bases. CDR3 amino acids: CSAGTGNEQFF. As DNA, the CDR3 is TGCAGTGCTGGCACAGGGAATGAGCAGTTCTTC.

This rearrangement joins TRBV7-8 to TRBJ1-5; 11 nucleotides align to TRBD1. V lost 4 bases, J lost 3 bases, and 5 bases stayed unmatched. The germline gives CDR1 SGHVS, CDR2 FQNEAQ. The CDR3 has 16 amino acids. CDR3 DNA sequence: TGTGCCAGCAGCTGGGGGACAGGGGGTACCAATCAGCCCCAGCATTTT. Protein sequence: CASSWGTGGTNQPQHF.

The V call is TRBV28, the J call TRBJ2-2; D possibly corresponds to TRBD2 (7 bases). The germline CDR1 and CDR2 sequences are MDHEN and SYDVKM. The V and J ends lost 3 bases and 9 bases respectively, with 17 bases between them. The CDR3 has 15 residues. Here the CDR3 reads CASSFRGARNRELFF. Here the CDR3 DNA reads TGTGCCAGCAGTTTTCGGGGGGCCAGGAACCGGGAGCTGTTTTTT.

The rearrangement uses TRBV4-1 and TRBJ1-1; 7 bases are a match to TRBD1. V was clipped by 3 bases and J by 4 bases; unmatched bases: 8. The CDR3 totals 15 residues. The germline gives CDR1 MGHRA, CDR2 YSYEKL. The DNA for the CDR3 is TGCGCCAGCAGCCAGAAGGGGGCGCGGATCACTGAAGCTTTCTTT. This gives the protein CASSQKGARITEAFF.

On this clone: One end of the junction fails to match germline, which may point to a read error. This chain connects TRBV7-7 to TRBJ2-2, with 8 bases identical to TRBD2. The length of the CDR3 is 20 residues. CDR1 and CDR2 (germline): SSHAT, FNYEAQ (reference sequence). CDR3: CASSFIPEGTGTRGSGELFF. CDR3 bases: TGTGCTAGCAGCTTTATCCCCGAGGGTACCGGGACTAGGGGCTCCGGGGAGCTGTTTTTT.

This chain uses TRBV25-1 with TRBJ2-5; D possibly corresponds to TRBD1 (6 bases). Trimming cost V 7 bases and J 0 bases, with 12 bases left between them. The CDR3 sequence is 14 residues long. Germline assignment: CDR1 MGHDK and CDR2 SYGVNS. The CDR3 loop reads CASTLDRYQETQYF. For the CDR3, the DNA is TGTGCCAGCACCCTAGACAGGTACCAAGAGACCCAGTACTTC.

This sequence joins TRBV15 and TRBJ2-7; 10 positions match TRBD2. The CDR3 consists of 16 residues. The V gene's germline CDR1 is LNHNV and CDR2 YYDKDF (reference sequence). The J segment lost 0 bases and the V segment lost 0 bases, leaving 2 bases of the junction unmatched. The CDR3 nucleotides are TGTGCCACCAGCAGAGACACTAGCGGGGACTCCTACGAGCAGTACTTC. Protein: CATSRDTSGDSYEQYF.

The chain uses TRBV27 and TRBJ2-3, with 7 bases fitting TRBD1. This CDR3 comprises 15 residues. CDR1 is MNHEY, CDR2 SMNVEV, per germline (reference sequence). The V segment lost 7 bases and the J segment 1 base; nucleotides outside the gene matches: 8. This chain's CDR3 is CASTLWGQRTDTQYF. The CDR3 coding sequence is TGTGCCAGCACCCTGTGGGGACAGCGCACAGATACGCAGTATTTT.

In nucleotides, the CDR3 is TGCGCCAGCAGCTCCAAGGGCGACAGGGGCCCAACTGGCTACACCTTC. Its translation is CASSSKGDRGPTGYTF. The chain combines TRBV5-1 with TRBJ1-2; TRBD1 matches 8 bases. V was pared by 3 bases and J by 7 bases, with 14 bases of the junction left unmatched. Germline V gene data show CDR1 as SGHRS and CDR2 as YFSETQ. The CDR3 runs 16 residues.

The chain recombines TRBV20-1 with TRBJ2-1; TRBD2 might be the D (5 bases). The V end lost 3 bases, the J end lost 7 bases, and 19 bases lay between the germline ends. The CDR3 spans 15 residues. CDR1 and CDR2 (germline): DFQATT, SNEGSKA (reference sequence). The CDR3 protein is CSASGFTGIGNEQFF. CDR3 nucleotide sequence: TGCAGTGCTAGTGGGTTTACGGGGATTGGGAATGAGCAGTTCTTC.

The chain is built from TRBV5-5 and TRBJ2-7; TRBD2 is a possible D gene (6 bases). V lost 1 base and J 4 bases, leaving 9 bases between the germline ends. The CDR3 has 13 residues. Germline V gene data show CDR1 as SGHKS and CDR2 as YYEKEE (reference sequence). The CDR3 is CASSLRGRYEQYF. The CDR3 region has the DNA TGTGCCAGCAGCTTGCGAGGGAGGTACGAGCAGTACTTC.

This chain joins TRBV27 and TRBJ1-6; 7 positions match TRBD1. V lost 6 bases to trimming and J lost 1 base; unmatched junction nucleotides: 6. This CDR3 is 16 amino acids long. CDR1 MNHEY and CDR2 SMNVEV come from the germline V gene (reference sequence). In DNA, the CDR3 is TGTGCCAGCAGCGCAGGGGGAGCATCCTATAATTCACCCCTCCACTTT. Translated: CASSAGGASYNSPLHF.

This clone is a singleton in its sample. The chain joins TRBV6-5 to TRBJ2-5, with D perhaps TRBD2 (5 bases). The CDR3 runs 12 residues. The ends were cut back, 7 bases at V and 4 bases at J, with 10 bases in the middle. Germline V gene data show CDR1 as MNHEY and CDR2 as SVGAGI. The CDR3 bases are TGTGCCAGCACGGGGAGTTCAGAGACCCAGTACTTC. As protein: CASTGSSETQYF.

CDR3 region: CASSPGGTEAFF. The CDR3 DNA reads as TGTGCCAGCAGCCCAGGGGGGACTGAAGCTTTCTTT. V gene TRBV7-9 combines with J gene TRBJ1-1; TRBD1 matches at 7 bases. V gave up 5 bases and J gave up 5 bases; unmatched junction bases: 2. In germline, CDR1 is SEHNR, CDR2 FQNEAQ (reference sequence). CDR3 length: 12 residues.

The chain links TRBV6-5 to TRBJ2-3; D uncertain. Trimming stripped 7 bases from V and 2 bases from J, with 13 bases between. Germline V lookup: CDR1 MNHEY, CDR2 SVGAGI. CDR3 length: 14 residues. The CDR3 is CASTPRLYTDTQYF. The CDR3, as DNA: TGTGCCAGCACCCCCCGGTTGTACACAGATACGCAGTATTTT.

The chain couples TRBV11-2 to TRBJ1-6; TRBD1 matches 11 bases. Germline V gene lookup returns CDR1 SGHAT and CDR2 FQNNGV. This CDR3 is 17 amino acids long. Losses at the gene ends were 4 bases for V and 5 bases for J; bases not matched to a gene: 7. This CDR3 reads CASSSPDRGPNNSPLHF. The CDR3 coding sequence is TGTGCCAGCAGCTCTCCGGACAGGGGGCCGAATAATTCACCCCTCCACTTT.

V is TRBV6-1 and J is TRBJ2-7; D gene uncertain. The CDR3 extends over 14 amino acids. Germline CDR1 reads MNHNS; CDR2 reads SASEGT. V was clipped by 1 base and J by 0 bases, with 7 bases between them. CDR3 coding DNA: TGTGCCAGCAGTGAAGTCACTTACTCCTACGAGCAGTACTTC. Protein: CASSEVTYSYEQYF.

The V and J genes are TRBV11-2 and TRBJ2-5, with unresolved D. The CDR3 has 12 amino acids. Germline values: CDR1 SGHAT, CDR2 FQNNGV. V lost 0 bases and J lost 4, with 3 bases in between. The chain's CDR3 is CASSLDRETQYF. The CDR3 DNA follows: TGTGCCAGCAGCTTAGATCGAGAGACCCAGTACTTC.

This CDR3 is CASSGGRAGEKLFF. In DNA form, the CDR3 reads TGTGCCAGCTCGGGTGGCAGGGCGGGGGAAAAACTGTTTTTT. This chain links TRBV7-6 with TRBJ1-4; perhaps TRBD1 as D (5 bases). The germline V gene encodes CDR1 SGHVS and CDR2 FNYEAQ. This CDR3 is built from 14 residues. The V end was cut by 8 bases, the J end by 8 bases, with 18 bases between. Full variable domain (rest looked up from reference TRBV7-6 and TRBJ1-4): GAGVSQSPRYKVTKRGQDVALRCDPISGHVSLYWYRQALGQGPEFLTYFNYEAQQDKSGLPNDRFSAERPEGSISTLTIQRTEQRDSAMYRCASSGGRAGEKLFFGSGTQLSVL.

CDR3 protein: CASSFRNGGYEQYF. DNA for the CDR3: TGTGCCAGCAGTTTCCGAAACGGCGGGTACGAGCAGTACTTC. This rearrangement joins TRBV28 to TRBJ2-7, with a possible D match to TRBD2 (5 bases). This CDR3 is 14 amino acids long. V was clipped by 3 bases and J by 4 bases, with 13 bases between them. Germline V lookup: CDR1 MDHEN, CDR2 SYDVKM.

The V and J genes are TRBV4-3 and TRBJ2-7; 10 nucleotides match TRBD2. The trim removed 1 base at V and 2 bases at J, leaving 2 bases unmatched. CDR1 and CDR2 (germline): LGHNA, YSLEER. The CDR3 runs to 15 residues. The CDR3 DNA sequence: TGCGCCAGCAGCCAAGGGACTAGCGGCACCTACGAGCAGTACTTC. It encodes CASSQGTSGTYEQYF.

This clone occurred once. The CDR3 reads CASSPTTGSDEQYF. The CDR3 region has the DNA TGCGCCAGCAGCCCGACGACAGGGTCGGACGAGCAGTACTTC. The chain combines TRBV5-1 with TRBJ2-7; 7 bases are shared with TRBD1. This CDR3 comprises 14 residues. The V gene end was trimmed by 4 bases and the J gene end by 5 bases; junction bases not matched to a gene: 9. Germline loops: CDR1 SGHRS, CDR2 YFSETQ.

The chain recombines TRBV29-1 with TRBJ1-2; 8 bases are shared with TRBD1. The V segment lost 4 bases and the J segment 4 bases; nucleotides outside the gene matches: 11. This CDR3 spans 15 amino acids. The V gene's germline CDR1 is SQVTM and CDR2 ANQGSEA. The CDR3 sequence is CSVGDPRGLGYGYTF. The CDR3 coding sequence is TGCAGCGTTGGGGATCCCAGGGGGCTTGGCTATGGCTACACCTTC.

The chain has TRBV25-1 and TRBJ2-3; the match to TRBD2 covers 8 bases. V dropped 1 base and J dropped 2; count of bases not matched to a gene: 2. Per the germline V gene, CDR1 is MGHDK and CDR2 is SYGVNS. The CDR3 runs 15 residues. CDR3 amino acids: CASSESAGATDTQYF. The CDR3 DNA reads TGTGCCAGCAGTGAATCAGCGGGAGCCACAGATACGCAGTATTTT.